This paragraph covers one TCR beta chain sequence. This entry comes from a study of cytomegalovirus exposure and HLA in healthy donors. CDR3 length: 14 residues. Germline CDR1 SGHKS, CDR2 YYEKEE (reference sequence). The V gene end was trimmed by 4 bases and the J gene end by 4 bases; junction bases not matched to a gene: 7. The PCR employed 60 Vbeta primers together with 13 Jbeta primers. TCRdb's copy holds only in-frame clones and misses some; the assay was immunoSEQ multiplex PCR. Its table lists tens of thousands of clones. V and J are TRBV5-5 and TRBJ2-5; 7 nucleotides line up with TRBD1. The receptor's source is a man younger than 40 in good health and CMV-seropositive. The specimen was PBMCs. The CDR3 DNA reads TGTGCCAGCAGCCCTGGGACAGCTGGAGAGACCCAGTACTTC. Protein product: CASSPGTAGETQYF.